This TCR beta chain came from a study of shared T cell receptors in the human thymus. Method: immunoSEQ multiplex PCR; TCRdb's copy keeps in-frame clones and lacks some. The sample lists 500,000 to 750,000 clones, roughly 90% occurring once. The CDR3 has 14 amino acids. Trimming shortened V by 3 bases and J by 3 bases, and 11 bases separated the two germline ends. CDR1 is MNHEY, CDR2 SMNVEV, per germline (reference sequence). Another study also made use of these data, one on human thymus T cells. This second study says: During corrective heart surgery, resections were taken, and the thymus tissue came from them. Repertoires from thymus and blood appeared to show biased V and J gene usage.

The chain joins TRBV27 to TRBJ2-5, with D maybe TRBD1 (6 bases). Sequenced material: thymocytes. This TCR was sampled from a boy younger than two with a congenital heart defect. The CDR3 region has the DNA TGTGCCAGCAGTTTCGGACAGCACAAAGAGACCCAGTACTTC. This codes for CASSFGQHKETQYF.